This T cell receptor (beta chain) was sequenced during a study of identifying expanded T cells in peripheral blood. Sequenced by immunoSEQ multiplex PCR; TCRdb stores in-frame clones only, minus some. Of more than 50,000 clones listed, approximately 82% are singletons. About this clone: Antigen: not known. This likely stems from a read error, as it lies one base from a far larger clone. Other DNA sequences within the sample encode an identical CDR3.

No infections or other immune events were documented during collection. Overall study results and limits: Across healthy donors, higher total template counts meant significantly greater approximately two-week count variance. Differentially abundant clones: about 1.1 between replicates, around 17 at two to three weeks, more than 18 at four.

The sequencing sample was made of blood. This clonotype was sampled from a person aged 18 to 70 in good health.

The CDR3 is CASSQQRTASYEQYF. Here the CDR3 DNA reads TGTGCCAGCAGCCAACAAAGGACAGCGTCCTACGAGCAGTACTTC. The V and J genes are TRBV5-8 and TRBJ2-7, with D perhaps TRBD1 (6 bases). This CDR3 is 15 amino acids long. The V end lost 4 bases, the J end lost 1 base, and 15 bases lay between the germline ends. The germline CDR1 and CDR2 sequences are SGHTS and YDEGEE.